A selection of T cell receptor beta chains follows, all from one sample in a study of blood T cell repertoires in COVID-19. The method was immunoSEQ multiplex PCR; TCRdb's version includes in-frame clones alone and lacks a portion of them. This sample has roughly 16,000 clones, with about 88% found just once. The source material was peripheral blood. The receptors were gathered from an elderly woman with COVID-19, enrolled during active disease. Both conserved end residues are trimmed from each CDR3. The size field is filled for only some rows; it gives once, few, many or a size class.

V,J,size,CDR3
TRBV6-5,TRBJ2-7,-,ASSSRSYEQY
TRBV7-3,TRBJ2-3,-,ASSSSGAQY
TRBV5-6,TRBJ2-5,-,ASSLPGGYQETQY
TRBV3-1/TRBV3-2,TRBJ1-4,-,ASSQGQNEKLF
TRBV7-2,TRBJ1-5,-,ASSHGQNQPQH
TRBV4-3,TRBJ2-2,medium-sized,ASSFRTSNTGELF
TRBV6-5,TRBJ2-1,-,ASSLREGRNNEQF
TRBV2,TRBJ1-2,-,ASSEQARGGGYT
TRBV10-3,TRBJ1-2,-,AISDTESRYGYT
TRBV19,TRBJ1-1,-,ASSIRGRQVEAF
TRBV5-1,TRBJ2-5,-,ASSLGGLQETQY
TRBV7-2,TRBJ2-1,few,ASSLFPLSGSYNEQF
TRBV28,TRBJ2-2,-,ASRDGGGGTGELF
TRBV5-1,TRBJ2-6,-,ASSEQGVGANVLT
TRBV28,TRBJ1-1,-,ASSYMMATEAF
TRBV9,TRBJ2-3,-,ASSPLAGGPTDTQY
TRBV15,TRBJ1-4,-,ATSRDLQGASEKLF
TRBV18,TRBJ2-7,-,ASSPDAGATYEQY
TRBV12-3/TRBV12-4,TRBJ2-7,-,ASGTGGGGEQY
TRBV9,TRBJ2-1,-,ANVPRGLNSYNEQF
TRBV5-5,TRBJ1-1,-,ASSLASPTEAF
TRBV7-9,TRBJ1-5,-,ASSLIGRGSNQPQH
TRBV12-5,TRBJ1-1,-,ASARGTGGTGVNTEAF
TRBV10-1,TRBJ1-5,-,ASRPGGGNQPQH
TRBV2,TRBJ2-7,-,ASNRGEQY
TRBV10-3,TRBJ2-1,few,AISDIAGGLNINEQF
TRBV6-6,TRBJ1-2,-,ASSRDRETVNYGYT
TRBV4-1,TRBJ2-3,-,ASSQDPGGTDTQY
TRBV2,TRBJ2-7,-,ASRHPSGTGNYEQY
TRBV5-1,TRBJ2-3,-,ASSPPTTGFTDTQY
TRBV27,TRBJ2-7,-,ASSFQGGTGVVEQY
TRBV4-1,TRBJ2-1,-,ASSPPGLAKQAEQF
TRBV1,TRBJ2-3,-,TSSQSGGGTDTQY
TRBV19,TRBJ2-3,-,ASSIDRTSAFTDTQY
TRBV5-1,TRBJ2-7,-,ASSTTVTSYEQY
TRBV27,TRBJ2-7,once,ASSFRPDSSYEQY
TRBV18,TRBJ2-7,-,ASSPQDRAEQY
TRBV5-1,TRBJ2-5,-,ASSSTGGRETQY
TRBV28,TRBJ1-1,-,ASSLAGIPEAF
TRBV24-1,TRBJ2-1,-,ATSGDRGHNEQF
TRBV7-9,TRBJ2-5,-,ASSLPGTGATQETQY
TRBV5-5,TRBJ2-2,once,ASSLGLAGGPNTGELF
TRBV3-1/TRBV3-2,TRBJ2-7,-,ASSQGSTGGTKEQY
TRBV5-8,TRBJ2-7,-,ASSFDRVSLYEQY
TRBV28,TRBJ1-6,-,ASSSRDSYNSPLH
TRBV7-8,TRBJ1-1,-,ASSFFDTNTEAF
TRBV18,TRBJ2-7,-,ASSSGGGYEQY
TRBV24-1,TRBJ2-3,-,ATSDPRAGGRSDTQY
TRBV4-3,TRBJ1-4,once,ASSPGQAGEKLF
TRBV4-3,TRBJ2-7,-,ASSQGPGRLSYEQY
TRBV2,TRBJ1-2,-,ASSEGGGGYGYT
TRBV7-9,TRBJ1-2,-,ASSLGGQGAYGYT
TRBV28,TRBJ2-1,-,ASSPRGTIQF
TRBV19,TRBJ2-5,once,ASSPGSFLYQETQY
TRBV11-1,TRBJ2-7,once,ASSNLGGDSYEQY
TRBV7-2,TRBJ2-1,-,ATRRTSGSNEQF
TRBV7-2,TRBJ1-2,-,ASSPGGGVPNYGYT
TRBV4-3,TRBJ2-1,-,ASTSLRGRQGLAGGPYNEQF
TRBV19,TRBJ2-3,-,ASSDRGQDTQY